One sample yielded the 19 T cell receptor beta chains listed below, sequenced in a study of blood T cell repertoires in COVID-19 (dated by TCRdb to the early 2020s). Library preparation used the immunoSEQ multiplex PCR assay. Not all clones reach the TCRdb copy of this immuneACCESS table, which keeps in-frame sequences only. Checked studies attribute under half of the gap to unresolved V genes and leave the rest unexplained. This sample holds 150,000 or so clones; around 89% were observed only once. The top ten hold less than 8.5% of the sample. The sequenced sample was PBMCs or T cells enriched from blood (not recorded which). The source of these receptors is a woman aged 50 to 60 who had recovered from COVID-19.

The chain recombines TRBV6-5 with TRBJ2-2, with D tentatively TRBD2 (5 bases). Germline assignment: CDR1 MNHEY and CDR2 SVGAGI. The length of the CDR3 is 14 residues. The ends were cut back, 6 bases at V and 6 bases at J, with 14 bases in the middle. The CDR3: CASSFQTSPGELFF. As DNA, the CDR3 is TGTGCCAGCAGCTTCCAAACTAGTCCCGGGGAGCTGTTTTTT.

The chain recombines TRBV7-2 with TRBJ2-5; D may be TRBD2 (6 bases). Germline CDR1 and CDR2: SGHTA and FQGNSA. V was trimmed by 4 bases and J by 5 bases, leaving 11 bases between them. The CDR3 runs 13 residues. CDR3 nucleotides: TGTGCCAGCAGCTCACTAGGGAGGGAGACCCAGTACTTC. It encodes CASSSLGRETQYF.

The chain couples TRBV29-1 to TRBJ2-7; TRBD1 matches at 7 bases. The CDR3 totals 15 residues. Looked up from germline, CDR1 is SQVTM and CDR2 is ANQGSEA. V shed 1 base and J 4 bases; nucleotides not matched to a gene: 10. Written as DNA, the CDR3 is TGCAGCGTTGAAGTCCCTGGGACAGCTACTTACGAGCAGTACTTC. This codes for CSVEVPGTATYEQYF.

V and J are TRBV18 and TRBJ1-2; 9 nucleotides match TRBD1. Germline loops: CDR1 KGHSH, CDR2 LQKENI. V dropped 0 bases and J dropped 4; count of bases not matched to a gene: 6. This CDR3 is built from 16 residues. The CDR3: CASSPPRDRVGYGYTF. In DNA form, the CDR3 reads TGTGCCAGCTCACCACCGCGGGACAGGGTCGGCTATGGCTACACCTTC.

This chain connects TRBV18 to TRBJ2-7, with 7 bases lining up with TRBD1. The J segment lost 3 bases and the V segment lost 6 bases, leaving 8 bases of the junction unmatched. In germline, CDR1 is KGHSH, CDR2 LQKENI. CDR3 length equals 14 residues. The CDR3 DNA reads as TGTGCCAGCTCCCCTCGGACAGGAGACTACGAGCAGTACTTC. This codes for CASSPRTGDYEQYF.

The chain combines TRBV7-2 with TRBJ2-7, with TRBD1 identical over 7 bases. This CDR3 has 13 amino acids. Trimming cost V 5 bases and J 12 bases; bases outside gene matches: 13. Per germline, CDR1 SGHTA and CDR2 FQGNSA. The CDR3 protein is CASSPGQVSPPYF. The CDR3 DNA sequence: TGTGCCAGCAGCCCCGGACAGGTCTCTCCACCGTACTTC.

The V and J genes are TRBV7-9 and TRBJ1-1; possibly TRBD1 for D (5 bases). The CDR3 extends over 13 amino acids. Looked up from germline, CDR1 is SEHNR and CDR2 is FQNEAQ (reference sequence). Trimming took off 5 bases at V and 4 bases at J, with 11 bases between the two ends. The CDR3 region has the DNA TGTGCCAGCAGCCCAGGGAGGGGCACTGAAGCTTTCTTT. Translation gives CASSPGRGTEAFF.

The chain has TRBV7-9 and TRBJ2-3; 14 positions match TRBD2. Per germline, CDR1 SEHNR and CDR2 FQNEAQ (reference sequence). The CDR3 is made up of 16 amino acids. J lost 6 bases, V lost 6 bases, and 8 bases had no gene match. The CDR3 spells CASRSPGLAGVDTQYF. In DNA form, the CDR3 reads TGTGCCAGCAGGAGCCCGGGACTAGCGGGGGTGGATACGCAGTATTTT. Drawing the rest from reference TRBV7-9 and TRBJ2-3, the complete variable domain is DTGVSQNPRHKITKRGQNVTFRCDPISEHNRLYWYRQTLGQGPEFLTYFQNEAQLEKSRLLSDRFSAERPKGSFSTLEIQRTEQGDSAMYLCASRSPGLAGVDTQYFGPGTRLTVL.

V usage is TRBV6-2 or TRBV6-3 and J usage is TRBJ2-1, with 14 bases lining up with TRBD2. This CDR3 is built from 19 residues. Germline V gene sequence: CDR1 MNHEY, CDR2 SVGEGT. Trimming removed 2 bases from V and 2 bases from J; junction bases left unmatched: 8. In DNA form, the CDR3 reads TGTGCCAGCAGTTACAACGGACTAGCGGGGGGTAAAACCTACAATGAGCAGTTCTTC. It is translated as CASSYNGLAGGKTYNEQFF.

The CDR3 DNA follows: TGCGCCAGCAGTGAGAGGGGGGGTCGCAATCAGCCCCAGCATTTT. It encodes CASSERGGRNQPQHF. J is TRBJ1-5 and V is TRBV10-2; tentatively, D is TRBD1 (6 bases). V was shortened by 2 bases and J by 2 bases, with 10 bases between the two germline ends. Germline loops: CDR1 WSHSY, CDR2 SAAADI. The CDR3 is 15 residues long.

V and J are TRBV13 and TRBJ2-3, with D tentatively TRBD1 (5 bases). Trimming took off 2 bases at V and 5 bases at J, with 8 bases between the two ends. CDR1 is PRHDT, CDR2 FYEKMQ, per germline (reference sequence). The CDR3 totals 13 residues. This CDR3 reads CASSLIGVDTQYF. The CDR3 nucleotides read TGTGCCAGCAGCTTAATAGGGGTAGATACGCAGTATTTT.

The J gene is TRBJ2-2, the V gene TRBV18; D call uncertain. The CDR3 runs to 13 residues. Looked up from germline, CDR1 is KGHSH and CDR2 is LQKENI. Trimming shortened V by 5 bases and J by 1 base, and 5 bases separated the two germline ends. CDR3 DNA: TGTGCCAGCTCAGGGCAGAACACCGGGGAGCTGTTTTTT. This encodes CASSGQNTGELFF. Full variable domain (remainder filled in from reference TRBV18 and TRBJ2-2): NAGVMQNPRHLVRRRGQEARLRCSPMKGHSHVYWYRQLPEEGLKFMVYLQKENIIDESGMPKERFSAEFPKEGPSILRIQQVVRGDSAAYFCASSGQNTGELFFGEGSRLTVL.

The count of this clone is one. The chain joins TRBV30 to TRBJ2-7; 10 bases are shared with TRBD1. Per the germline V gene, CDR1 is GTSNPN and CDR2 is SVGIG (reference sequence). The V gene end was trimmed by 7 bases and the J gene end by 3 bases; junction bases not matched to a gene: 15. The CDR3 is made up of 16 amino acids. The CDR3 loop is CASGGTGALGIYEQYF. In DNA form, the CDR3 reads TGTGCCTCCGGGGGGACAGGGGCTTTAGGGATCTACGAGCAGTACTTC.

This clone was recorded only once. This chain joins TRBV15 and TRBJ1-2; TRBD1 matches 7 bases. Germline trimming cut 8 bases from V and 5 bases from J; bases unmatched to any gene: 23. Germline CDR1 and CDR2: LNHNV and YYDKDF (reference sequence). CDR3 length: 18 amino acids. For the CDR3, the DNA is TGTGCCACCGCACACACCCTAGGGGGCGCCGGACCAATGTATGGCTACACCTTC. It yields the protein CATAHTLGGAGPMYGYTF. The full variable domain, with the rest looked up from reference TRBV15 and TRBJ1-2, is DAMVIQNPRYQVTQFGKPVTLSCSQTLNHNVMYWYQQKSSQAPKLLFHYYDKDFNNEADTPDNFQSRRPNTSFCFLDIRSPGLGDTAMYLCATAHTLGGAGPMYGYTFGSGTRLTVV.

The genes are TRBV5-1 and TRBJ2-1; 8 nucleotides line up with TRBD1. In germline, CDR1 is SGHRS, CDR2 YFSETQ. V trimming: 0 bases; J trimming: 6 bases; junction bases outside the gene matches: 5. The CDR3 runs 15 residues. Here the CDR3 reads CASSLEVGTGNEQFF. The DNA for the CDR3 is TGCGCCAGCAGCTTGGAGGTAGGGACAGGCAATGAGCAGTTCTTC.

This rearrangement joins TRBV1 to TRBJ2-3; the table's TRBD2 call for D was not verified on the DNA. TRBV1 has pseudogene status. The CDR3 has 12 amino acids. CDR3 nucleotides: TGCCTCGAAAAGCGGTCCACAGATACGCAGTATTTT. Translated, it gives CLEKRSTDTQYF.

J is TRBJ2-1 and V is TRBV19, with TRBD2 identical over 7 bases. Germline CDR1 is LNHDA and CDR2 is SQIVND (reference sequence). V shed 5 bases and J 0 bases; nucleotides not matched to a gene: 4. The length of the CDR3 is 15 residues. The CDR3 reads CASSPSGRSYNEQFF. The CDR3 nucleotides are TGTGCCAGTAGTCCTAGCGGACGCTCCTACAATGAGCAGTTCTTC.

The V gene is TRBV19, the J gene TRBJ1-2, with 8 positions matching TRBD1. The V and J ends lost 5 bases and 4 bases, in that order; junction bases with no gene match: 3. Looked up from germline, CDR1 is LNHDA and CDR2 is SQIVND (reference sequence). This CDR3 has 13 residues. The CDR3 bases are TGTGCCAGTAGTCTTGGGACAGGCTATGGCTACACCTTC. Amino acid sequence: CASSLGTGYGYTF.

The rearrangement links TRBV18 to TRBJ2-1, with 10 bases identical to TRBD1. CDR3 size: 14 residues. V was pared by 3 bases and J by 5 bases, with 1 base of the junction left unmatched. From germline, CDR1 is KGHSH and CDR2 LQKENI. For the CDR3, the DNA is TGTGCCAGCTCACCCGGGACAGGGGACAATGAGCAGTTCTTC. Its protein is CASSPGTGDNEQFF.